This paragraph covers one T cell receptor (beta chain) sequence. Its specificity is unknown. The PCR employed 60 Vbeta primers together with 13 Jbeta primers. The method was immunoSEQ multiplex PCR; TCRdb's version includes in-frame clones alone and lacks a portion of them. The repertoire holds over 150,000 clones, with approximately 82% as singletons. This sample was taken from a study of cytomegalovirus exposure and HLA in healthy donors. Points from the study as a whole: The majority of CMV-associated TCR beta chains were reported as apparently HLA-restricted in a later analysis. Reports credit the classifier with highly specific, highly sensitive diagnosis of cytomegalovirus status. What was likely a sequencing artifact was a cluster of highly shared sequence variants.

The TCR sequence derives from a girl under 10 years old in good health and CMV-seropositive. Sequenced material: PBMCs.

CDR3 amino acids: CASSLPRTTGGGTDTQYF. CDR3 coding DNA: TGTGCCAGCAGTTTACCGCGAACGACAGGGGGGGGCACAGATACGCAGTATTTT. This chain uses TRBV28 with TRBJ2-3; 9 bases map to TRBD1. The V and J ends lost 2 bases and 1 base, in that order; junction bases with no gene match: 10. Germline CDR1 is MDHEN and CDR2 is SYDVKM. The length of the CDR3 is 18 residues.